These T cell receptor beta chains were read from a single sample in a study of cytomegalovirus exposure and HLA in healthy donors. Clones were read by immunoSEQ multiplex PCR, and TCRdb kept only the in-frame ones, dropping some. The table records around 130,000 clones, 75% to 85% of them present only once. Sequenced: PBMCs. These receptors were taken from a young man in good health and CMV-seronegative. The CDR3 runs from the conserved cysteine through the conserved F or W. Fields, in order: CDR3 protein, CDR3 DNA, V gene, clone size, J gene, D gene. The D gene is left open where the match is weak. Only part of the rows carry a size: once, few, many, or a class if the clone is expanded.

CDR3aa: CASSQGTRDYEQYF
CDR3nt: TGCGCCAGCAGCCAAGGGACCCGGGACTACGAGCAGTACTTC
v_gene: TRBV4-3
abundance: -
j_gene: TRBJ2-7
d_gene: -

CDR3aa: CASSTPGVSNEQFF
CDR3nt: TGTGCCAGTAGTACCCCGGGGGTTTCCAATGAGCAGTTCTTC
v_gene: TRBV19
abundance: -
j_gene: TRBJ2-1
d_gene: -

CDR3aa: CASSSSPGQGSRAYFNYGYTF
CDR3nt: TGTGCCAGCAGTAGCTCTCCGGGACAGGGATCGAGGGCATATTTCAACTATGGCTACACCTTC
v_gene: TRBV28
abundance: -
j_gene: TRBJ1-2
d_gene: TRBD1

CDR3aa: CASSVAPSDTEAFF
CDR3nt: TGTGCCAGCAGTGTGGCCCCTTCTGACACTGAAGCTTTCTTT
v_gene: TRBV2
abundance: few
j_gene: TRBJ1-1
d_gene: -

CDR3aa: CASSPGTGGYNEQFF
CDR3nt: TGTGCCAGCAGCCCCGGGACAGGGGGATACAATGAGCAGTTCTTC
v_gene: TRBV27
abundance: -
j_gene: TRBJ2-1
d_gene: TRBD1

CDR3aa: CASSQEASGGWVGELFF
CDR3nt: TGCGCCAGCAGCCAAGAAGCCTCGGGGGGCTGGGTCGGGGAGCTGTTTTTT
v_gene: TRBV4-1
abundance: -
j_gene: TRBJ2-2
d_gene: -

CDR3aa: CASSQGEGTEAFF
CDR3nt: TGTGCCAGCAGCCAAGGAGAGGGCACTGAAGCTTTCTTT
v_gene: TRBV4-2
abundance: few
j_gene: TRBJ1-1
d_gene: -

CDR3aa: CASSKANSYEQYF
CDR3nt: TGTGCCAGCAGCAAAGCCAACTCCTACGAGCAGTACTTC
v_gene: TRBV21-1
abundance: -
j_gene: TRBJ2-7
d_gene: -

CDR3aa: CASSPSSGRARNEQFF
CDR3nt: TGTGCCAGCAGCCCGAGTAGCGGGAGGGCCAGGAATGAGCAGTTCTTC
v_gene: TRBV14
abundance: -
j_gene: TRBJ2-1
d_gene: TRBD2

CDR3aa: CAISDPEIGQGFVNTEAFF
CDR3nt: TGTGCCATCAGTGACCCCGAAATCGGACAGGGTTTTGTGAACACTGAAGCTTTCTTT
v_gene: TRBV10-3
abundance: -
j_gene: TRBJ1-1
d_gene: TRBD1

CDR3aa: CASSLFQGHGNQPQHF
CDR3nt: TGTGCCAGCAGTTTGTTTCAGGGGCACGGCAATCAGCCCCAGCATTTT
v_gene: TRBV6-6
abundance: -
j_gene: TRBJ1-5
d_gene: -

CDR3aa: CSVAGGTNGQETQYF
CDR3nt: TGCAGCGTTGCGGGGGGGACCAATGGGCAAGAGACCCAGTACTTC
v_gene: TRBV29-1
abundance: once
j_gene: TRBJ2-5
d_gene: TRBD2

CDR3aa: CASSDVLTHRQVDTQYF
CDR3nt: TGTGCCAGCAGTGACGTTTTGACACACCGTCAGGTGGATACGCAGTATTTT
v_gene: TRBV6-1
abundance: -
j_gene: TRBJ2-3
d_gene: -

CDR3aa: CASSLSGAHEQYF
CDR3nt: TGTGCCAGCAGTTTATCGGGGGCCCACGAGCAGTACTTC
v_gene: TRBV27
abundance: -
j_gene: TRBJ2-7
d_gene: -

CDR3aa: CASSELFQYF
CDR3nt: TGTGCCAGCAGTGAGCTATTCCAGTACTTC
v_gene: TRBV2
abundance: -
j_gene: TRBJ2-7
d_gene: -

CDR3aa: CASRDQLGNTIYF
CDR3nt: TGTGCCAGCAGAGATCAACTCGGGAACACCATATATTTT
v_gene: TRBV11-3
abundance: few
j_gene: TRBJ1-3
d_gene: -

CDR3aa: CASSPRGGARGYEQYF
CDR3nt: TGTGCCAGCTCCCCCAGAGGGGGGGCAAGGGGGTACGAGCAGTACTTC
v_gene: TRBV18
abundance: -
j_gene: TRBJ2-7
d_gene: -

CDR3aa: CASSSGVLGNQPQHF
CDR3nt: TGTGCCAGCTCATCAGGGGTATTGGGCAATCAGCCCCAGCATTTT
v_gene: TRBV18
abundance: -
j_gene: TRBJ1-5
d_gene: -

CDR3aa: CASGNGWSSYEQYF
CDR3nt: TGTGCCAGCGGTAACGGGTGGAGCTCCTACGAGCAGTACTTC
v_gene: TRBV2
abundance: once
j_gene: TRBJ2-7
d_gene: -

CDR3aa: CAISGPGQGDVGYGYPF
CDR3nt: TGTGCCATCAGTGGCCCGGGACAGGGGGATGTTGGCTATGGCTACCCCTTC
v_gene: TRBV10-3
abundance: -
j_gene: TRBJ1-2
d_gene: TRBD1